Listed below are T cell receptor beta chains from one sample, sequenced in a study of blood T cell repertoires in COVID-19. The data were produced by immunoSEQ multiplex PCR, yet TCRdb's version contains in-frame clones alone and is incomplete. Here the sample spans under 200,000 clones, roughly 83% being singletons. The sample comprised peripheral blood. The receptors originated from a man aged 18-30 years with active or convalescent COVID-19. Both conserved end residues are part of each CDR3. Each record gives: D gene, clone size, V gene, CDR3 length, J gene, CDR3 DNA, CDR3 protein. A D gene is named only where the DNA matches it firmly. Clone size is stated in some rows and not others, as once, few, many or a class when expanded.

-	-	TRBV5-1	13	TRBJ1-2	TGCGCCAGCAGCCCCGAGGGGGGGTACGGCTACACCTTC	CASSPEGGYGYTF
TRBD1	-	TRBV14	13	TRBJ1-1	TGTGCCAGCAGCCCGCTGGGGACAGGGTTAACTTTCTTT	CASSPLGTGLTFF
-	-	TRBV16	15	TRBJ1-1	TGTGCCAGCAGCCAGCGTCAGGGGCTGAACACTGAAGCTTTCTTT	CASSQRQGLNTEAFF
TRBD1	-	TRBV4-1	16	TRBJ2-2	TGCGCCAGCAGTAATACCGGGACAGCGAACACCGGGGAGCTGTTTTTT	CASSNTGTANTGELFF
TRBD1	-	TRBV14	16	TRBJ2-1	TGTGCCAGCAGCCAAGGAAGGACAGGGCCCCACAATGAGCAGTTCTTC	CASSQGRTGPHNEQFF
TRBD1	-	TRBV5-1	16	TRBJ2-7	TGCGCCAGCAGCTTTGGTGCCGGGACAGGGGGCTACGAGCAGTACTTC	CASSFGAGTGGYEQYF
TRBD2	-	TRBV7-3	16	TRBJ2-3	TGTGCCAGCAGCTCAACTAGCGGGAGTTTTCGGGATACGCAGTATTTT	CASSSTSGSFRDTQYF
TRBD1	-	TRBV15	16	TRBJ1-3	TGTGCCACCAGCAGAGATTGGGACAGGGCTGGAAACACCATATATTTT	CATSRDWDRAGNTIYF
-	-	TRBV5-6	15	TRBJ2-7	TGTGCCAGCAGCTTGGACCCGCGCGGATCCTACGAGCAGTACTTC	CASSLDPRGSYEQYF
-	-	TRBV7-8	15	TRBJ1-6	TGTGCCAGCAGCTTACGACTCTTAGAGGATTCACCCCTCCACTTT	CASSLRLLEDSPLHF
-	-	TRBV3-1/TRBV3-2	18	TRBJ2-5	TGTGCCAGCAGCCAATCGGGGCGCGGGGGCGGTAGCTCGGGAACCCAGTACTTC	CASSQSGRGGGSSGTQYF
TRBD1	-	TRBV19	15	TRBJ2-2	TGTGCCAGTAGTCTTCGGACAGGGTGGGCCGGGGAGCTGTTTTTT	CASSLRTGWAGELFF
TRBD1	-	TRBV5-1	14	TRBJ2-7	TGCGCCAGCAGCTTGTTACAGGGGGCGAACGAGCAGTACTTC	CASSLLQGANEQYF
TRBD1	-	TRBV4-2	18	TRBJ2-6	TGTGCCAGCAGCCTAAAGTTGCCCAGGGGGACTGGGGCCAACGTCCTGACTTTC	CASSLKLPRGTGANVLTF
-	-	TRBV18	15	TRBJ2-3	TGTGCCAGCTCACCACCTGGAGATTCCGCAGATACGCAGTATTTT	CASSPPGDSADTQYF
TRBD2	once	TRBV9	17	TRBJ2-3	TGTGCCAGCAGCGTAGGGACTAGCAGATACGGCACAGATACGCAGTATTTT	CASSVGTSRYGTDTQYF
-	once	TRBV6-5	14	TRBJ2-3	TGTGCCAGCAGTCCCAGACTTAGCACAGATACGCAGTATTTT	CASSPRLSTDTQYF
-	-	TRBV3-1/TRBV3-2	15	TRBJ2-5	TGTGCCAGCAGCCAAGCCGCGGGGAAACAAGAGACCCAGTACTTC	CASSQAAGKQETQYF
TRBD1	-	TRBV11-3	14	TRBJ2-7	TGTGCCAGCAGCCCGGGACAGGGTATCCACGAGCAGTACTTC	CASSPGQGIHEQYF
-	-	TRBV7-2	15	TRBJ1-2	TGTGCCAGCAGCTTAGAGATGGCGGGTGGGCATGGCTACACCTTC	CASSLEMAGGHGYTF